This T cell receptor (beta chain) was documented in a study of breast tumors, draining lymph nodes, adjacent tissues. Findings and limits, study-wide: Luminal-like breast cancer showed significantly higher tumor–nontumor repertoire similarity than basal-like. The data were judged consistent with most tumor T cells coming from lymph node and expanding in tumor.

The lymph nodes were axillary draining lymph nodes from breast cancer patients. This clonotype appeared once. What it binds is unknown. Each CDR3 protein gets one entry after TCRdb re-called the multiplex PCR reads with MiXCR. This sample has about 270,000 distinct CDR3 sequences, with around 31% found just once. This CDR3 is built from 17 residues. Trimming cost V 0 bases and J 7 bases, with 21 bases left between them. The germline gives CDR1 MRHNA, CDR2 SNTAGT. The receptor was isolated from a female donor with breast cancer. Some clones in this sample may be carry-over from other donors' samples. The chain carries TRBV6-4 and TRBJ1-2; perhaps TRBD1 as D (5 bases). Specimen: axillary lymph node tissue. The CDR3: CASSDSRLTSGRGGYTF. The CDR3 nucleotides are TGTGCCAGCAGTGACTCGAGGTTAACTAGCGGGAGGGGTGGCTACACCTTC.